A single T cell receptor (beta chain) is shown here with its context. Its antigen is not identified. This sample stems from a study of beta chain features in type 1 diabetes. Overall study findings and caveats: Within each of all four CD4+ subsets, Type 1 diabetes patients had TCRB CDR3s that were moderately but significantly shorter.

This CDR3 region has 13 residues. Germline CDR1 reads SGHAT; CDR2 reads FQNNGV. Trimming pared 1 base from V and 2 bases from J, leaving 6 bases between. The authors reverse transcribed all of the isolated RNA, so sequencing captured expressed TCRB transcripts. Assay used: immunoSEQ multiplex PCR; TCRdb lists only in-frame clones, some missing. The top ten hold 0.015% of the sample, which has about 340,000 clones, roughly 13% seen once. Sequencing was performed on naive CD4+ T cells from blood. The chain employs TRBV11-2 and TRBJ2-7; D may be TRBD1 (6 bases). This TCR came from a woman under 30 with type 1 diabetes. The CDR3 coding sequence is TGTGCCAGCAGCTTAGGGACAGCCTACGAGCAGTACTTC. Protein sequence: CASSLGTAYEQYF.